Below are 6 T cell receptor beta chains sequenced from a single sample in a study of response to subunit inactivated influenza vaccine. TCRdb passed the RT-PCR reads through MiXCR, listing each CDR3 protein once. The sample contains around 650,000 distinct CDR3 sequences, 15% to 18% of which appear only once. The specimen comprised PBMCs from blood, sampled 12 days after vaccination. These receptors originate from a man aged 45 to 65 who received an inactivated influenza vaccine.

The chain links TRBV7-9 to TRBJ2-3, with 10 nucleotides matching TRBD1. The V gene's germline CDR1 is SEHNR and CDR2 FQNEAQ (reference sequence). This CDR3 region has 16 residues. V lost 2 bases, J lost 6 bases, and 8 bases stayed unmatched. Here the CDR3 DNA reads TGTGCCAGCAGCTTACTATCGGGACAGGGGATGGATACGCAGTATTTT. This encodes CASSLLSGQGMDTQYF.

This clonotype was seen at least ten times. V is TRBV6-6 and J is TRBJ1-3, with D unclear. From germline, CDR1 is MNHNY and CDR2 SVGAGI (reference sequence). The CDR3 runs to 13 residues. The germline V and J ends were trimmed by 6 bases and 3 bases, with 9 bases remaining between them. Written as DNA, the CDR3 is TGTGCCAGCAGCCGGGGTGGTGGAAACACCATATATTTT. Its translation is CASSRGGGNTIYF.

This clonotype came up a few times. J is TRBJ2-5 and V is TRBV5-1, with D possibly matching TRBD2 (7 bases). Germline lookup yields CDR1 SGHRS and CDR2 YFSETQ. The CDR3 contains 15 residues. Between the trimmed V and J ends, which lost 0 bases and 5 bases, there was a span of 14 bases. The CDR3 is CASSLASGEGETQYF. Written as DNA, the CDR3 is TGCGCCAGCAGCTTGGCGTCAGGGGAGGGCGAGACCCAGTACTTC. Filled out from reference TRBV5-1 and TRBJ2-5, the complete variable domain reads KAGVTQTPRYLIKTRGQQVTLSCSPISGHRSVSWYQQTPGQGLQFLFEYFSETQRNKGNFPGRFSGRQFSNSRSEMNVSTLELGDSALYLCASSLASGEGETQYFGPGTRLLVL.

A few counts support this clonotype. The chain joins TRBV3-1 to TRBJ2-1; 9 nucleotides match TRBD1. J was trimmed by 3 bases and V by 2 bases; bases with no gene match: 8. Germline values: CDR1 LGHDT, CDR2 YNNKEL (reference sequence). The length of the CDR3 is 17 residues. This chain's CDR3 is CASSQSGQGYVYNEQFF. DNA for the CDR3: TGTGCCAGCAGCCAATCGGGACAGGGATATGTCTACAATGAGCAGTTCTTC.

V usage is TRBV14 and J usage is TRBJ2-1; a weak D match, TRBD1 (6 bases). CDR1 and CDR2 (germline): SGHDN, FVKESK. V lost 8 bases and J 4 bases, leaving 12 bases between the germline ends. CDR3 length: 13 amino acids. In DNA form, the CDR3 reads TGTGCCAGCCCAGGGACACGATACAATGAGCAGTTCTTC. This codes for CASPGTRYNEQFF.

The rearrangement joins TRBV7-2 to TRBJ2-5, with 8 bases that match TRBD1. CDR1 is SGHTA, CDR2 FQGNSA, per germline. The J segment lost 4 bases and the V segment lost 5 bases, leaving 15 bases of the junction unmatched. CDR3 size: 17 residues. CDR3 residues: CASSAPGGWPRVETQYF. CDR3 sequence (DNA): TGTGCCAGCAGCGCTCCAGGGGGCTGGCCCAGAGTAGAGACCCAGTACTTC. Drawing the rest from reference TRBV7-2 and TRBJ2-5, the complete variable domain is GAGVSQSPSNKVTEKGKDVELRCDPISGHTALYWYRQSLGQGLEFLIYFQGNSAPDKSGLPSDRFSAERTGGSVSTLTIQRTQQEDSAVYLCASSAPGGWPRVETQYFGPGTRLLVL.